The T cell receptor beta chain under discussion was sequenced for a study of control samples from healthy donors and cancer patients. TCRdb's table, derived via immunoSEQ multiplex PCR, lists solely in-frame clones and lacks some. The table includes 50,000 to 55,000 clones, around nine tenths detected once. V was pared by 9 bases and J by 4 bases, with 12 bases between. From germline, CDR1 is MNHEY and CDR2 SVGAGI. The CDR3 length is 12 residues. Material: PBMCs. The receptor was derived from a man in his forties with colorectal cancer. The chain combines TRBV6-5 with TRBJ1-1; D unresolved. CDR3 DNA sequence: TGTGCCAGTGGGAGTAGGACCACTGAAGCTTTCTTT. Encoded protein: CASGSRTTEAFF.